A selection of T cell receptor delta chains follows, all from one sample in a study of gamma-delta T cells after stem cell transplantation. TCRdb redid clone calling on the RT-PCR reads using CATT. The table has 2,500 or so delta-chain clones, approximately 2.9% seen once. Sequenced input: gamma-delta T cells. The receptors shown here come from a human donor. It is not recorded whose cells these are; they may come from a transplant donor. Both conserved end residues are part of each CDR3. The order of the fields is V gene, D gene, J gene, clone size, CDR3 protein, CDR3 DNA. D genes are given only for firm matches. Not every row has a clone size; where given, it reads once, few, many or a size class.

TRDV2	TRDD3	TRDJ1	few	CACDSVMGDTPDKLIF	TGTGCCTGTGACTCCGTGATGGGGGATACTCCCGATAAACTCATCTTT
TRDV1	-	TRDJ1	-	CAPGAAFLRPGGFTDKLIF	TGTGCTCCTGGGGCGGCCTTCCTACGACCTGGGGGATTCACCGATAAACTCATCTTT
TRDV2	TRDD3	TRDJ1	medium-sized	CACDPVLGDTELIF	TGTGCCTGTGACCCCGTACTGGGGGATACTGAGCTCATCTTT
TRDV2	TRDD3	TRDJ1	medium-sized	CACDTMGVVDGDTRTDKLIF	TGTGCCTGTGACACCATGGGGGTAGTAGACGGGGATACGCGGACCGATAAACTCATCTTT
TRDV2	TRDD3	TRDJ1	-	CACDTVELVGDTTDKLIF	TGTGCCTGTGACACCGTCGAGCTGGTGGGGGATACCACCGATAAACTCATCTTT
TRDV2	-	TRDJ1	medium-sized	CACVPLDPKDLYTDKLIF	TGTGCCTGTGTTCCCTTGGATCCAAAGGACCTATACACCGATAAACTCATCTTT
TRDV2	-	TRDJ3	many	CACDTGGLGMSNSWDTRQMFF	TGTGCCTGTGACACCGGAGGTCTGGGGATGTCCAACTCCTGGGACACCCGACAGATGTTTTTC
TRDV2	TRDD3	TRDJ3	many	CACDTGGLGESSWDTRQMFF	TGTGCCTGTGACACCGGTGGGCTGGGGGAGAGCTCCTGGGACACCCGACAGATGTTTTTC
TRDV2	-	TRDJ1	large	CACDKLGSTGKLIF	TGTGCCTGTGACAAGCTGGGATCGACGGGTAAACTCATCTTT
TRDV1	TRDD3	TRDJ1	-	CALGELINVKTLFTGGPPRYTDKLIF	TGTGCTCTTGGGGAACTGATTAACGTTAAGACTCTATTCACTGGGGGACCCCCAAGGTACACCGATAAACTCATCTTT
TRDV2	TRDD3	TRDJ1	large	CACDTVSGGYTDKLIF	TGTGCCTGTGACACCGTGTCTGGGGGATACACCGATAAACTCATCTTT
TRDV2	TRDD3	TRDJ3	many	CACDTVLGDTHSWDTRQMFF	TGTGCCTGTGACACCGTCTTGGGGGATACGCACTCCTGGGACACCCGACAGATGTTTTTC
TRDV2	TRDD3	TRDJ3	medium-sized	CACDTGGYAAWDTRQMFF	TGTGCCTGTGACACTGGGGGATACGCCGCCTGGGACACCCGACAGATGTTTTTC
TRDV2	TRDD3	TRDJ1	medium-sized	CACDTLWFSTGINTDKLIF	TGTGCCTGTGACACCCTCTGGTTTTCGACGGGGATAAACACCGATAAACTCATCTTT
TRDV2	TRDD3	TRDJ1	few	CACDNLVLGDTPDKLIF	TGTGCCTGTGACAACCTCGTACTGGGGGATACTCCCGATAAACTCATCTTT
TRDV2	TRDD3	TRDJ1	medium-sized	CACDTLSGGYPTDKLIF	TGTGCCTGTGACACACTCTCTGGGGGATACCCCACCGATAAACTCATCTTT
TRDV2	TRDD3	TRDJ1	-	CACDPLGMSPDHTDKLIF	TGTGCCTGTGACCCACTGGGGATGTCGCCGGACCACACCGATAAACTCATCTTT
TRDV1	TRDD3	TRDJ1	medium-sized	CALGELYFPFTGGYFDKLIF	TGTGCTCTTGGGGAACTTTACTTTCCTTTTACTGGGGGATACTTCGATAAACTCATCTTT
TRDV2	TRDD3	TRDJ1	few	CACDTVRSGTGGYIRNNTDKLIF	TGTGCCTGTGACACCGTAAGGTCGGGTACTGGGGGTTATATCCGCAACAACACCGATAAACTCATCTTT
TRDV2	TRDD3	TRDJ1	medium-sized	CACDGILGDTFTDKLIF	TGTGCCTGTGACGGGATACTGGGGGATACATTCACCGATAAACTCATCTTT
TRDV1	-	TRDJ1	large	CALGEPLGLRDSGDPSPYTDKLIF	TGTGCTCTTGGGGAACCCCTCGGCTTGCGGGACTCTGGGGACCCATCCCCGTACACCGATAAACTCATCTTT
TRDV1	TRDD2	TRDJ1	medium-sized	CALGEGLPTLGVLLPPVYTDKLIF	TGTGCTCTTGGGGAAGGCCTTCCTACTCTGGGGGTCTTACTTCCACCAGTGTACACCGATAAACTCATCTTT
TRDV2	TRDD3	TRDJ1	medium-sized	CACDTILRRTLGDTMNDKLIF	TGTGCCTGTGACACTATCCTACGCAGGACACTGGGGGATACGATGAACGATAAACTCATCTTT
TRDV2	TRDD3	TRDJ1	few	CACDTLLLGDTPDKLIF	TGTGCCTGTGACACACTTCTACTGGGGGATACTCCCGATAAACTCATCTTT
TRDV2	TRDD3	TRDJ1	medium-sized	CACDTVSDGLGGDTFADKLIF	TGTGCCTGTGACACCGTCTCCGACGGTTTGGGGGGGGATACGTTCGCCGATAAACTCATCTTT
TRDV2	TRDD3	TRDJ1	-	CACDAMGDTPDKLIF	TGTGCCTGTGACGCAATGGGGGATACTCCCGATAAACTCATCTTT
TRDV2	-	TRDJ3	medium-sized	CACDTGNGDPLAPWDTRQMFF	TGTGCCTGTGACACCGGAAACGGGGACCCCCTGGCCCCCTGGGACACCCGACAGATGTTTTTC
TRDV2	TRDD3	TRDJ1	medium-sized	CACDTGNLGDTPTDKLIF	TGTGCCTGTGACACCGGGAATCTGGGGGATACGCCAACCGATAAACTCATCTTT
TRDV2	TRDD3	TRDJ1	many	CACDRLGDTQKLIF	TGTGCCTGTGACAGACTGGGGGATACGCAAAAACTCATCTTC
TRDV2	TRDD3	TRDJ3	-	CACDTVSGGLRSSWDTRQMFF	TGTGCCTGTGACACCGTGTCTGGGGGCCTGAGAAGCTCCTGGGACACCCGACAGATGTTTTTC
TRDV2	TRDD3	TRDJ1	-	CACDTVGIPTLGDTRGVEDKLIF	TGTGCCTGTGACACCGTTGGTATCCCGACTCTGGGGGATACGCGAGGGGTAGAGGATAAACTCATCTTT
TRDV2	TRDD3	TRDJ1	-	CACDPVLGEDTDKLIF	TGTGCCTGTGACCCCGTACTGGGGGAAGACACCGATAAACTCATCTTT
TRDV1	-	TRDJ1	medium-sized	CALGEIGGWGSYTDKLIF	TGTGCTCTTGGGGAAATCGGAGGCTGGGGATCCTACACCGATAAACTCATCTTT
TRDV2	TRDD3	TRDJ1	medium-sized	CACDTVGDTPNTDKLIF	TGTGCCTGTGACACCGTGGGGGATACCCCTAACACCGATAAACTCATCTTT
TRDV2	TRDD3	TRDJ1	few	CACDAILGDTRGRNTDKLIF	TGTGCCTGCGACGCAATACTGGGGGATACGCGGGGCCGGAACACCGATAAACTCATCTTT
TRDV2	TRDD3	TRDJ1	once	CACDTIPLGDTGGTDKLIF	TGTGCCTGTGACACCATCCCACTGGGGGATACGGGGGGCACCGATAAACTCATCTTT
TRDV1	TRDD3	TRDJ1	-	CALGELWVWGIPPADKLIF	TGTGCTCTTGGGGAACTATGGGTCTGGGGGATACCCCCCGCCGATAAACTCATCTTT
TRDV1	TRDD3	TRDJ1	-	CALGEPDLQKSRAILGFLYTDKLIF	TGTGCTCTTGGGGAACCCGACCTTCAAAAATCTCGAGCTATACTGGGGTTCTTGTACACCGATAAACTCATCTTT
TRDV2	TRDD3	TRDJ1	few	CACDKLGGTRLLGDTPPDKLIF	TGTGCCTGTGACAAGTTGGGGGGGACCAGACTACTGGGGGATACGCCCCCCGATAAACTCATCTTT
TRDV1	TRDD3	TRDJ1	many	CALGEHLRAVWPSYLLLGDTVTRKLIF	TGTGCTCTTGGGGAACATCTCCGGGCCGTGTGGCCTTCCTACTTACTACTGGGGGATACGGTAACCCGTAAACTCATCTTT
TRDV3	-	TRDJ1	large	CALPPRGTLTDKLIF	TGTGCCTTACCTCCCCGGGGGACCCTCACCGATAAACTCATCTTT
TRDV1	TRDD3	TRDJ1	medium-sized	CALGLSVRVGLWGILGAPSPVTTDKLIF	TGTGCTCTTGGGCTTTCTGTCCGGGTCGGCCTCTGGGGGATACTAGGAGCCCCAAGCCCGGTAACCACCGATAAACTCATCTTT
TRDV2	TRDD3	TRDJ1	medium-sized	CACDIISTPLGDPDKLIF	TGTGCCTGTGACATTATCTCTACACCCCTGGGGGATCCCGATAAACTCATCTTT
TRDV2	TRDD3	TRDJ1	few	CACDLLGDTEPDYTDKLIF	TGTGCCTGTGACTTACTGGGGGATACGGAGCCAGATTACACCGATAAACTCATCTTT
TRDV2	TRDD2	TRDJ1	medium-sized	CACDSLPTRWVTHTNPTDKLIF	TGTGCCTGTGACAGCCTTCCTACGAGGTGGGTCACCCATACCAACCCCACCGATAAACTCATCTTT
TRDV1	TRDD3	TRDJ2	-	CALGELSYGDTSAQLFF	TGTGCTCTTGGGGAACTCTCCTACGGGGATACTTCAGCGCAACTCTTCTTT
TRDV2	TRDD3	TRDJ2	-	CACDTVLGSKRFMTAQLFF	TGTGCCTGTGACACCGTACTGGGGAGCAAGAGGTTTATGACAGCACAACTCTTCTTT
TRDV2	TRDD3	TRDJ1	-	CACDPVLGDTETDKLIF	TGTGCCTGTGACCCCGTACTGGGGGATACGGAGACCGATAAACTCATCTTT
TRDV2	-	TRDJ3	large	CACDTWGASSWDTRQMFF	TGTGCCTGTGACACGTGGGGAGCGAGCTCCTGGGACACCCGACAGATGTTTTTC
TRDV2	TRDD3	TRDJ1	large	CACDTVSFPPGDTRTDKLIF	TGTGCCTGTGACACCGTTTCTTTTCCTCCGGGGGATACGCGTACCGATAAACTCATCTTT
TRDV2	TRDD3	TRDJ3	medium-sized	CACDTMAGGSSSWDTRQMFF	TGTGCCTGTGACACCATGGCTGGGGGGTCCAGCTCCTGGGACACCCGACAGATGTTTTTC
TRDV2	TRDD3	TRDJ1	medium-sized	CACDTLGLRGDTDPYTDKLIF	TGTGCCTGTGACACTCTTGGCCTTCGTGGGGATACCGACCCCTACACCGATAAACTCATCTTT
TRDV2	TRDD3	TRDJ1	few	CACDTVGMGDTPDKLIF	TGTGCCTGTGACACCGTAGGAATGGGGGATACTCCCGATAAACTCATCTTT
TRDV2	TRDD3	TRDJ1	few	CACDPVLPGLGDTPTDKLIF	TGTGCCTGTGACCCCGTACTTCCCGGTCTGGGGGATACGCCAACCGATAAACTCATCTTT